Listed below are T cell receptor beta chains from one sample, sequenced in a study of blood T cell repertoires in COVID-19. The assay was immunoSEQ multiplex PCR, and TCRdb's table has in-frame clones only and misses some. This table holds roughly 220,000 clones, approximately 90% found once. Sequencing was carried out using PBMCs or T cells enriched from blood (not recorded which). Every receptor here comes from a young woman in a cohort exposed to, infected with or recovered from COVID-19 (not recorded which). Both conserved end residues are part of each CDR3. A D gene is named only where the DNA matches it firmly. Some rows have no size entry. The others give once, few or many, or a class for an expanded clone.

size	V	J	D	DNA	CDR3
NA	TRBV9	TRBJ2-3	TRBD2	TGTGCCAGCAGCTCACAAGGACTAGCGGGGGGCCCCAGCACAGATACGCAGTATTTT	CASSSQGLAGGPSTDTQYF
NA	TRBV29-1	TRBJ2-5	TRBD1	TGCAGCGTTGCGGCTCCGGGACAGGTGGAGACCCAGTACTTC	CSVAAPGQVETQYF
NA	TRBV27	TRBJ2-1	TRBD2	TGTGCCAGCAGACCATATAGCGGGGGGGCGAATGAGCAGTTCTTC	CASRPYSGGANEQFF
few	TRBV6-4	TRBJ2-5	NA	TGTGCCAGCAGTGTCGAGGGCGGGCAAGAGACCCAGTACTTC	CASSVEGGQETQYF
NA	TRBV19	TRBJ2-1	TRBD2	TGTGCCAGTAAACTAGCGGGAGGACCCAATGAGCAGTTCTTC	CASKLAGGPNEQFF
NA	TRBV19	TRBJ2-2	NA	TGTGCCAGTTTCCAGGGTGGCGGGGAGCTGTTTTTT	CASFQGGGELFF
NA	TRBV7-9	TRBJ2-7	NA	TGTGCCAGCAGCCCCGGTGTGGTCTACGAGCAGTACTTC	CASSPGVVYEQYF
NA	TRBV2	TRBJ2-3	NA	TGTGCCAGCACTGGACTTACAGATACGCAGTATTTT	CASTGLTDTQYF
once	TRBV11-2	TRBJ2-5	NA	TGTGCCAGCAGCTTCAACAGCCAAGAGACCCAGTACTTC	CASSFNSQETQYF
NA	TRBV2	TRBJ1-4	NA	TGTGCCAGCAGTGATCCCCAGGGCTTTAATGAAAAACTGTTTTTT	CASSDPQGFNEKLFF
NA	TRBV3-1/TRBV3-2	TRBJ2-7	NA	TGTGCCAGCAGCCTATCCCTGTTGGGGAGGACCTCCTACGAGCAGTACTTC	CASSLSLLGRTSYEQYF
once	TRBV7-3	TRBJ1-6	NA	TGTGCCAGCAGCTTCTGGGGTCCGGGAGAAGGGAATTCACCCCTCCACTTT	CASSFWGPGEGNSPLHF
NA	TRBV11-2	TRBJ2-7	NA	TGTGCCAGCAGCCGTCAGGTCGACTCCTACGAGCAGTACTTC	CASSRQVDSYEQYF
few	TRBV6-5	TRBJ1-3	NA	TGTGCCAGCAGTTACCGGGGGGGAGGAACTGGAAACACCATATATTTT	CASSYRGGGTGNTIYF
NA	TRBV13	TRBJ1-2	TRBD1	TGTGCCAGCAGCTTGGGACAGGTGTTTTATGGCTACACCTTC	CASSLGQVFYGYTF
NA	TRBV11-3	TRBJ2-1	NA	TGTGCCAGCAGCTTAGATGGCGGACTCCCTGCTACCTACAATGAGCAGTTCTTC	CASSLDGGLPATYNEQFF
few	TRBV5-4	TRBJ2-1	TRBD2	TGTGCCAGCAGCTACCTAGCGGGAATGTACAATGAGCAGTTCTTC	CASSYLAGMYNEQFF
NA	TRBV5-3	TRBJ1-3	NA	TGTGCCAGAAGCCACACCTTCTGGGGGCTGGTCTCTGGAAACACCATATATTTT	CARSHTFWGLVSGNTIYF
once	TRBV9	TRBJ2-5	TRBD2	TGTGCCAGCAGCTCTCTAGCGGGGGGGCCGGGCGGTACCCAGTACTTC	CASSSLAGGPGGTQYF
NA	TRBV7-6	TRBJ2-3	NA	TGTGCCAGCAGCATCCCCGGGACGCAGTATTTT	CASSIPGTQYF
NA	TRBV24-1	TRBJ1-5	NA	TGTGCCACCAGTGACGTAGGGGCGAATCAGCCCCAGCATTTT	CATSDVGANQPQHF
NA	TRBV27	TRBJ1-1	TRBD1	TGTGCCAGCAGTTCGCAGGGGGCGCGGGACACTGAAGCTTTCTTT	CASSSQGARDTEAFF
NA	TRBV18	TRBJ1-1	NA	TGTGCCAGCTCACCTACAGTCAACACTGAAGCTTTCTTT	CASSPTVNTEAFF
NA	TRBV5-1	TRBJ2-1	TRBD1	TGCGCCAGCAGCACCTCGACAGGGATTGAGCAGTTCTTC	CASSTSTGIEQFF
NA	TRBV27	TRBJ1-1	NA	TGTGCCAGCAGTGTAACCCCAGGGGTGGCGGCTTTCTTT	CASSVTPGVAAFF
NA	TRBV5-4	TRBJ2-1	NA	TGTGCCAGCAGCCTGGCGGGGAGCTCCTACAATGAGCAGTTCTTC	CASSLAGSSYNEQFF
NA	TRBV5-1	TRBJ2-5	TRBD2	TGCGCCAGCAGCGCTAGCGGGAGGAACCAAGAGACCCAGTACTTC	CASSASGRNQETQYF
once	TRBV28	TRBJ2-1	NA	TGTGCCAGCAGTTTATCCCGGGGGTCTGAGCAGTTCTTC	CASSLSRGSEQFF
NA	TRBV27	TRBJ2-1	NA	TGTGCCAGCAGTTTAAGTCCGGGAAATGAGCAGTTCTTC	CASSLSPGNEQFF
NA	TRBV10-3	TRBJ2-7	NA	TGTGCCATCAGTGAAGGGGGTTACGAGCAGTACTTC	CAISEGGYEQYF
NA	TRBV4-2	TRBJ2-2	TRBD2	TGTGCCAGCAGCCAAGTTGCAGCGGGGGCGAACACCGGGGAGCTGTTTTTT	CASSQVAAGANTGELFF
NA	TRBV2	TRBJ1-2	NA	TGTGCCAGCAGTGGCACAGGTACTGACTATGGCTACACCTTC	CASSGTGTDYGYTF
NA	TRBV5-8	TRBJ1-1	NA	TGTGCCAGCAGCTTGAATACAAGGGGGAAGAACACTGAAGCTTTCTTT	CASSLNTRGKNTEAFF
NA	TRBV28	TRBJ1-1	NA	TGTGCCAGCAGTTATTTTGGGCGCGTGCACACTGAAGCTTTCTTT	CASSYFGRVHTEAFF
NA	TRBV24-1	TRBJ2-7	NA	TGTGCCAGTGCGGTTGGTTCAGGACTAAGACTCTACGAGCAGTACTTC	CASAVGSGLRLYEQYF
NA	TRBV3-1/TRBV3-2	TRBJ2-2	NA	TGTGCCAGCAGCCAAGAAATGGCTCCTCTGGAGCTGTTTTTT	CASSQEMAPLELFF
NA	TRBV7-8	TRBJ1-2	NA	TGTGCCAGCAGCTTATTTGAGGAGGGCTATGGCTACACCTTC	CASSLFEEGYGYTF
NA	TRBV9	TRBJ2-7	TRBD2	TGTGCCAGCAGCGTAGGGCTAGCGGGATCCTACGAGCAGTACTTC	CASSVGLAGSYEQYF
NA	TRBV11-2	TRBJ1-1	NA	TGTGCCAGCAGCTCCGGCGGGGTGGGAGCTTTCTTT	CASSSGGVGAFF
NA	TRBV14	TRBJ1-3	NA	TGTGCCAGCAGCTTCACTACAGGGTCAGGAAACACCATATATTTT	CASSFTTGSGNTIYF
few	TRBV19	TRBJ2-7	TRBD2	TGTGCCAGTAGTACTCTGGGAGCGGGACACGAGCAGTACTTC	CASSTLGAGHEQYF